A selection of T cell receptor beta chains follows, all from one sample in a study of response to subunit inactivated influenza vaccine. Using its own MiXCR run on the RT-PCR reads, TCRdb lists one record per CDR3 protein. This repertoire shows roughly 500,000 distinct CDR3 sequences, 16% found once; its top ten account for less than 4%. Sequences were derived from CD4+ T cells sorted from PBMCs, sampled approximately 25 months after vaccination. The receptor set was obtained from a man aged 45 to 70 who received an inactivated influenza vaccine. The CDR3 runs from the conserved cysteine through the conserved F or W. D genes are given only for firm matches. Part of the rows lack a size; the others show once, few, many or a class for expanded clones.

V gene	CDR3 length	D gene	clone size	J gene	CDR3 protein	CDR3 DNA
TRBV24-1	14	-	few	TRBJ2-7	CATSDAGTPSEQYF	TGTGCCACCAGTGATGCCGGGACACCTAGCGAGCAGTACTTC
TRBV7-2	16	TRBD2	-	TRBJ2-2	CASSLTSGASTGELFF	TGTGCCAGCAGCTTAACTAGCGGTGCGAGTACCGGGGAGCTGTTTTTT
TRBV5-6	15	-	-	TRBJ2-3	CAISPGLLSTDTQYF	TGTGCCATCAGCCCCGGACTCCTCAGCACAGATACGCAGTATTTT
TRBV6-2/TRBV6-3	20	TRBD2	many	TRBJ2-4	CASSYWIQTSGRRAKNIQYF	TGTGCCAGCAGTTACTGGATCCAGACTAGCGGGAGAAGAGCCAAAAACATTCAGTACTTC
TRBV6-6	13	-	few	TRBJ1-3	CASNRGSGNTIYF	TGTGCCAGCAATCGAGGCTCTGGAAACACCATATATTTT
TRBV11-2	11	-	-	TRBJ2-1	CASTVSGEQFF	TGTGCCAGCACCGTTAGCGGTGAGCAGTTCTTC
TRBV7-2	15	-	-	TRBJ1-5	CASSLEGDRNQPQHF	TGTGCCAGCAGCTTAGAAGGGGACCGCAATCAGCCCCAGCATTTT
TRBV29-1	11	TRBD1	-	TRBJ2-1	CSVEDRAKQFF	TGCAGCGTCGAGGACAGGGCAAAGCAGTTCTTC
TRBV25-1	16	-	-	TRBJ2-5	CASSERGAGSAETQYF	TGTGCCAGCAGTGAACGGGGCGCGGGGTCGGCAGAGACCCAGTACTTC
TRBV4-3	17	TRBD2	-	TRBJ2-3	CASSQYLTSGGTDTQYF	TGCGCCAGCAGCCAATATCTGACTAGCGGGGGCACAGATACGCAGTATTTT
TRBV21-1	16	-	-	TRBJ2-3	CASSKSKDPTGDTQYF	TGTGCCAGCAGCAAGAGTAAGGACCCCACCGGGGATACGCAGTATTTT
TRBV10-3	12	-	-	TRBJ2-7	CAISEQYYEQYF	TGTGCCATCAGTGAGCAGTACTACGAGCAGTACTTC
TRBV7-9	15	-	few	TRBJ2-3	CASTPVAGSTDTQYF	TGTGCCAGCACCCCGGTTGCGGGTAGCACAGATACGCAGTATTTT
TRBV7-3	13	-	-	TRBJ2-1	CASSTRSHNEQFF	TGTGCCAGCAGCACCCGATCCCACAATGAGCAGTTCTTC
TRBV20-1	14	-	-	TRBJ1-2	CSARKSRNEGDYTF	TGCAGTGCTAGAAAAAGCAGAAACGAGGGGGACTACACCTTC
TRBV12-3/TRBV12-4	14	-	-	TRBJ1-6	CASSEINGNSPLHF	TGTGCCAGCAGCGAGATCAATGGAAATTCACCCCTCCACTTT
TRBV6-6	12	-	-	TRBJ2-3	CASSYAADTQYF	TGTGCCAGCAGTTATGCAGCAGATACGCAGTATTTT
TRBV10-1	14	-	few	TRBJ2-3	CASSESDFTDTQYF	TGCGCCAGCAGTGAGTCGGACTTCACAGATACGCAGTATTTT
TRBV6-1	14	-	few	TRBJ2-2	CASSNGLSTGELFF	TGTGCCAGCAGCAACGGACTAAGCACCGGGGAGCTGTTTTTT
TRBV4-1	15	-	few	TRBJ2-1	CASSQEGNRHNEQFF	TGCGCCAGCAGCCAAGAAGGAAACAGACACAATGAGCAGTTCTTC
TRBV20-1	14	TRBD2	-	TRBJ2-1	CSTRLAGLYNEQFF	TGCAGTACGAGACTAGCGGGGCTTTACAATGAGCAGTTCTTC
TRBV29-1	16	TRBD2	-	TRBJ2-2	CSVGGLAGDLTGELFF	TGCAGCGTCGGTGGGCTAGCGGGAGACCTCACCGGGGAGCTGTTTTTT
TRBV24-1	16	TRBD2	-	TRBJ2-3	CATSALAGDYTDTQYF	TGTGCCACCAGTGCCCTAGCGGGAGACTACACAGATACGCAGTATTTT
TRBV5-1	16	-	few	TRBJ2-2	CASSLDGRPTTGELFF	TGCGCCAGCAGCTTGGACGGCCGCCCGACCACCGGGGAGCTGTTTTTT
TRBV29-1	13	-	-	TRBJ2-5	CSVDRQAGETQYF	TGCAGCGTTGATAGGCAGGCGGGGGAGACCCAGTACTTC
TRBV10-3	14	TRBD1	many	TRBJ2-7	CAINDRGHSYEQYF	TGTGCCATCAATGACAGGGGGCACTCCTACGAGCAGTACTTC
TRBV5-1	15	TRBD1	few	TRBJ1-2	CASSAGTGGWNGYTF	TGCGCCAGCAGCGCCGGGACAGGGGGTTGGAACGGCTACACCTTC
TRBV7-2	15	-	-	TRBJ1-5	CASSLGSQLNQPQHF	TGTGCCAGCAGCTTAGGTTCACAGCTCAATCAGCCCCAGCATTTT
TRBV4-3	16	TRBD2	-	TRBJ2-1	CASSQVPSGGVDEQFF	TGCGCCAGCAGCCAAGTACCCAGCGGGGGGGTGGATGAGCAGTTCTTC
TRBV29-1	13	-	-	TRBJ2-1	CSAGGDTYNEQFF	TGCAGCGCTGGGGGGGACACTTACAATGAGCAGTTCTTC
TRBV28	16	-	few	TRBJ2-3	CASNPGTKLNTDTQYF	TGTGCCAGCAACCCCGGGACAAAGCTTAACACAGATACGCAGTATTTT
TRBV7-9	14	-	-	TRBJ1-3	CASRQGLSGNTIYF	TGTGCCAGCAGACAGGGACTTTCTGGAAACACCATATATTTT
TRBV5-5	14	-	many	TRBJ2-7	CASSLWEEAREQYF	TGTGCCAGCAGCTTGTGGGAGGAAGCGCGTGAGCAGTACTTC
TRBV19	14	TRBD1	-	TRBJ2-2	CATAQGAWTGELFF	TGTGCCACCGCACAGGGGGCTTGGACCGGGGAGCTGTTTTTT
TRBV7-2	15	-	-	TRBJ2-3	CASSQIGITTDTQYF	TGTGCCAGCAGCCAAATCGGCATCACCACAGATACGCAGTATTTT
TRBV11-2	16	-	many	TRBJ2-2	CASSLDPNPNTGELFF	TGTGCCAGCAGCTTAGATCCCAACCCGAACACCGGGGAGCTGTTTTTT
TRBV7-2	15	-	few	TRBJ2-5	CASSLDILSEETQYF	TGTGCCAGCAGCTTAGATATTTTGTCAGAAGAGACCCAGTACTTC